One sample yielded the 27 T cell receptor beta chains listed below, sequenced in a study of blood T cell repertoires in COVID-19. TCRdb keeps only in-frame clones here, not all; method: immunoSEQ multiplex PCR. This table holds some 340,000 clones, approximately 82% found once. The sequenced sample consisted of peripheral blood. The receptors come from a man aged 25-45 years with active or convalescent COVID-19.

V gene TRBV5-6 combines with J gene TRBJ1-1, with unresolved D. CDR1 is SGHDT and CDR2 is YYEEEE in the germline V gene. This CDR3 has 18 residues. V shed 0 bases and J shed 0 bases, with 18 bases lying between them. The CDR3 DNA sequence: TGTGCCAGCAGCTTGGCCATTTGGGCCGCTCCTATGAACACTGAAGCTTTCTTT. The encoded protein is CASSLAIWAAPMNTEAFF.

V usage is TRBV24-1 and J usage is TRBJ2-3; 7 nucleotides match TRBD1. CDR3 length equals 15 residues. With 1 base clipped from V and 1 base from J, the junction kept 1 base outside the gene matches. From germline, CDR1 is KGHDR and CDR2 SFDVKD. The CDR3 sequence is CATSDFGTGTDTQYF. The CDR3 bases are TGTGCCACCAGTGATTTCGGGACAGGCACAGATACGCAGTATTTT.

The chain carries TRBV12-5 and TRBJ1-3; no definite D call. Germline CDR1 and CDR2: LGHNT and FRNRAP. The CDR3 runs to 16 residues. V dropped 0 bases and J dropped 2 bases, with 11 bases sitting between them. The CDR3 DNA reads as TGTGCTAGTGGTTTGGTACTGCACAGCCCTGGAAACACCATATATTTT. Translated, it gives CASGLVLHSPGNTIYF.

In its sample, this clone was seen a few times. The chain links TRBV18 to TRBJ2-1; D call uncertain. Trimming removed 3 bases at V and 8 bases at J, with 8 bases between. The germline CDR1 and CDR2 sequences are KGHSH and LQKENI. The CDR3 is 12 amino acids. The CDR3 is CASSPPTDEQFF. The CDR3 DNA follows: TGTGCCAGCTCACCCCCCACGGATGAGCAGTTCTTC.

This sequence joins TRBV5-1 and TRBJ2-1, with TRBD2 matching 11 bases. Germline CDR1 reads SGHRS; CDR2 reads YFSETQ. The J segment lost 7 bases and the V segment lost 3 bases, leaving 12 bases of the junction unmatched. CDR3 length equals 17 residues. The CDR3 reads CASSSSGLAVGGNEQFF. In DNA form, the CDR3 reads TGCGCCAGCAGCTCCTCGGGACTAGCGGTTGGAGGGAATGAGCAGTTCTTC. Together with reference TRBV5-1 and TRBJ2-1, the CDR3 gives the full variable domain: KAGVTQTPRYLIKTRGQQVTLSCSPISGHRSVSWYQQTPGQGLQFLFEYFSETQRNKGNFPGRFSGRQFSNSRSEMNVSTLELGDSALYLCASSSSGLAVGGNEQFFGPGTRLTVL.

This chain connects TRBV6-6 to TRBJ1-1, with no clear D. The CDR3 length is 11 residues. Per the germline V gene, CDR1 is MNHNY and CDR2 is SVGAGI (reference sequence). The V end was cut by 2 bases, the J end by 10 bases, with 8 bases between. The CDR3 region has the DNA TGTGCCAGCAGTTACACGGGTCTAGCTTTCTTT. It yields the protein CASSYTGLAFF.

This sequence joins TRBV18 and TRBJ1-3; possible D gene TRBD1, 5 bases. Germline V gene data show CDR1 as KGHSH and CDR2 as LQKENI. V lost 3 bases and J 0 bases, leaving 9 bases between the germline ends. This CDR3 contains 15 residues. CDR3 protein: CASSPGQTSGNTIYF. The CDR3 nucleotides are TGTGCCAGCTCACCCGGACAAACCTCTGGAAACACCATATATTTT.

This chain links TRBV19 with TRBJ1-4, with D perhaps matching TRBD1 (5 bases). The V and J ends lost 3 bases and 4 bases respectively, with 9 bases between them. The CDR3 spans 14 residues. Germline assignment: CDR1 LNHDA and CDR2 SQIVND (reference sequence). CDR3 protein: CASSIIGDNEKLFF. The CDR3 coding sequence is TGTGCCAGTAGTATCATAGGGGATAATGAAAAACTGTTTTTT.

The chain combines TRBV4-3 with TRBJ2-1, with D perhaps matching TRBD2 (5 bases). V lost 4 bases to trimming and J lost 0 bases, with 10 bases between them. This CDR3 region has 15 residues. Per the germline V gene, CDR1 is LGHNA and CDR2 is YSLEER. Written as DNA, the CDR3 is TGCGCCAGCAGCCCCCTGAGGGACTCCTACAATGAGCAGTTCTTC. This sequence encodes CASSPLRDSYNEQFF.

The chain couples TRBV11-3 to TRBJ2-7, with 7 bases lining up with TRBD1. The V gene end was trimmed by 5 bases and the J gene end by 0 bases; junction bases not matched to a gene: 4. Germline V lookup: CDR1 SGHNT, CDR2 YENEEA. The CDR3 runs 14 residues. The CDR3 reads CASSRRDSSYEQYF. In DNA, the CDR3 is TGTGCCAGCAGCCGTCGGGACAGCTCCTACGAGCAGTACTTC.

V gene TRBV4-3 combines with J gene TRBJ2-7, with 8 bases matching TRBD2. The CDR3 has 17 amino acids. Germline assignment: CDR1 LGHNA and CDR2 YSLEER. Trimming at V came to 0 bases and at J to 3 bases, leaving 10 bases not matched to a gene. CDR3 bases: TGCGCCAGCAGCCAAGACGTATCGGCGGGAGGAGGCTACGAGCAGTACTTC. It is translated as CASSQDVSAGGGYEQYF.

The gene calls are TRBV6-6 and TRBJ2-7; 10 bases agree with TRBD2. Per the germline V gene, CDR1 is MNHNY and CDR2 is SVGAGI (reference sequence). The V gene end was trimmed by 10 bases and the J gene end by 5 bases; junction bases not matched to a gene: 5. The CDR3 is 12 residues long. CDR3 sequence: CATAGTSDEQYF. In DNA form, the CDR3 reads TGTGCCACCGCCGGGACTAGCGACGAGCAGTACTTC.

This clone was observed a single time. The genes are TRBV4-1 and TRBJ2-2; D may be TRBD1 (5 bases). Germline CDR1 reads MGHRA; CDR2 reads YSYEKL. The length of the CDR3 is 18 residues. V was cut by 0 bases and J by 4 bases, with 18 bases left in between. The CDR3 protein is CASSQEQGLPSSTGELFF. The CDR3 DNA sequence: TGCGCCAGCAGCCAAGAGCAGGGTCTCCCATCCTCCACCGGGGAGCTGTTTTTT.

The genes are TRBV6-4 and TRBJ1-2; the match to TRBD1 covers 8 bases. CDR3 length: 13 residues. Germline V gene data show CDR1 as MRHNA and CDR2 as SNTAGT. J was trimmed by 7 bases and V by 6 bases; bases with no gene match: 7. The CDR3 is CASRMTGAGGYTF. CDR3 nucleotide sequence: TGTGCCAGCAGAATGACAGGGGCGGGTGGCTACACCTTC.

The chain is built from TRBV30 and TRBJ2-1, with D unclear. V was trimmed by 0 bases and J by 2 bases, leaving 11 bases between them. CDR1 and CDR2 (germline): GTSNPN, SVGIG (reference sequence). The CDR3 loop spans 15 amino acids. CDR3 sequence reads: CAWSVRRSAYNEQFF. CDR3 bases: TGTGCCTGGAGTGTACGTCGGAGCGCCTACAATGAGCAGTTCTTC.

This chain uses TRBV28 with TRBJ1-4; 8 bases are shared with TRBD1. The germline V gene has CDR1 MDHEN and CDR2 SYDVKM. J was trimmed by 8 bases and V by 7 bases; bases with no gene match: 12. CDR3 length: 15 amino acids. In DNA form, the CDR3 reads TGTGCCAGCAAGTGGGCAGGGGGCTTTGAGGAAAAACTGTTTTTT. Translated, it gives CASKWAGGFEEKLFF.

The chain joins TRBV11-1 to TRBJ1-1; tentative D call: TRBD1 (5 bases). Germline V gene sequence: CDR1 SGHAT, CDR2 FQDESV (reference sequence). The CDR3 extends over 16 amino acids. Trimming pared 5 bases from V and 0 bases from J, leaving 16 bases between. The CDR3 sequence is CASSPLGDSMNTEAFF. The CDR3, as DNA: TGTGCCAGCAGCCCCCTAGGGGATTCCATGAACACTGAAGCTTTCTTT.

The J gene is TRBJ2-1, the V gene TRBV6-2 or TRBV6-3; possibly TRBD2 for D (5 bases). Trimming took 0 bases from V and 9 from J, leaving 15 bases between them. Germline V lookup: CDR1 MNHEY, CDR2 SVGEGT. The CDR3 loop spans 15 amino acids. The CDR3: CASSYSRTASFEQFF. CDR3 DNA sequence: TGTGCCAGCAGTTACTCGAGAACCGCTAGCTTTGAGCAGTTCTTC.

The CDR3 region has the DNA TGTGCCAGCAGCGATCTCAGGGGGAGCTCCTACAATGAGCAGTTCTTC. Its protein is CASSDLRGSSYNEQFF. V is TRBV6-2 or TRBV6-3 and J is TRBJ2-1, with 7 nucleotides matching TRBD1. Germline CDR1 reads MNHEY; CDR2 reads SVGEGT. Trimming removed 6 bases from V and 0 bases from J; junction bases left unmatched: 8. The CDR3 consists of 16 residues.

The chain links TRBV6-5 to TRBJ2-7, with a possible D match to TRBD2 (6 bases). The CDR3 totals 13 residues. Trimming cost V 8 bases and J 1 base, with 12 bases left between them. Germline V gives CDR1 MNHEY, CDR2 SVGAGI. The CDR3 DNA reads TGTGCCAGCCAGGGAGGATCGTCCTACGAGCAGTACTTC. Its protein is CASQGGSSYEQYF.

This rearrangement joins TRBV4-3 to TRBJ1-2; D perhaps matches TRBD1 (6 bases). V was trimmed by 2 bases and J by 6 bases, leaving 16 bases between them. The CDR3 contains 15 residues. Per germline, CDR1 LGHNA and CDR2 YSLEER. CDR3 amino acids: CASSQQTGNYHGYTF. The CDR3 coding sequence is TGCGCCAGCAGCCAACAAACAGGGAATTATCATGGCTACACCTTC.

This clone was recorded a few times. This sequence joins TRBV5-6 and TRBJ2-1, with TRBD2 matching 10 bases. The V gene's germline CDR1 is SGHDT and CDR2 YYEEEE. The CDR3 totals 16 residues. V lost 1 base to trimming and J lost 0 bases; unmatched junction nucleotides: 1. CDR3 sequence: CASSLRTSGSYNEQFF. The CDR3 DNA reads as TGTGCCAGCAGCTTGAGGACTAGCGGCTCCTACAATGAGCAGTTCTTC.

The rearrangement links TRBV9 to TRBJ1-4, with TRBD1 identical over 10 bases. This CDR3 has 16 amino acids. The germline V gene encodes CDR1 SGDLS and CDR2 YYNGEE. V lost 3 bases, J lost 8 bases, and 10 bases stayed unmatched. Here the CDR3 reads CASSARTGGIGEKLFF. The CDR3 DNA is TGTGCCAGCAGCGCTCGGACAGGGGGTATCGGGGAAAAACTGTTTTTT.

The chain combines TRBV6-5 with TRBJ2-1, with unresolved D. Germline CDR1 and CDR2: MNHEY and SVGAGI. The CDR3 length is 13 residues. With 7 bases removed from V and 4 bases from J, the gap between germline ends came to 11 bases. The CDR3 loop is CASMREAYNEQFF. The DNA for the CDR3 is TGTGCCAGCATGAGAGAAGCATACAATGAGCAGTTCTTC.

The chain joins TRBV6-2 or TRBV6-3 to TRBJ1-1, with 7 nucleotides matching TRBD1. The CDR3 sequence is 14 residues long. V trimming: 6 bases; J trimming: 5 bases; junction bases outside the gene matches: 9. Germline V gives CDR1 MNHEY, CDR2 SVGEGT. The CDR3 loop reads CASSRTGALTEAFF. The CDR3 coding sequence is TGTGCCAGCAGCCGAACAGGGGCATTGACTGAAGCTTTCTTT.

This sequence joins TRBV14 and TRBJ2-2, with a tentative D call TRBD2 (5 bases). In germline, CDR1 is SGHDN, CDR2 FVKESK. V dropped 3 bases and J dropped 4 bases, with 9 bases sitting between them. This CDR3 has 14 amino acids. CDR3 in DNA: TGTGCCAGCAGCCATTGGGGAGCCACCGGGGAGCTGTTTTTT. Translation gives CASSHWGATGELFF.

The chain combines TRBV6-5 with TRBJ2-7, with 10 bases lining up with TRBD1. J lost 1 base, V lost 6 bases, and 3 bases had no gene match. The CDR3 length is 14 residues. From germline, CDR1 is MNHEY and CDR2 SVGAGI. CDR3 bases: TGTGCCAGCAGGACAGGGGGCAGGTCCTACGAGCAGTACTTC. It is translated as CASRTGGRSYEQYF.